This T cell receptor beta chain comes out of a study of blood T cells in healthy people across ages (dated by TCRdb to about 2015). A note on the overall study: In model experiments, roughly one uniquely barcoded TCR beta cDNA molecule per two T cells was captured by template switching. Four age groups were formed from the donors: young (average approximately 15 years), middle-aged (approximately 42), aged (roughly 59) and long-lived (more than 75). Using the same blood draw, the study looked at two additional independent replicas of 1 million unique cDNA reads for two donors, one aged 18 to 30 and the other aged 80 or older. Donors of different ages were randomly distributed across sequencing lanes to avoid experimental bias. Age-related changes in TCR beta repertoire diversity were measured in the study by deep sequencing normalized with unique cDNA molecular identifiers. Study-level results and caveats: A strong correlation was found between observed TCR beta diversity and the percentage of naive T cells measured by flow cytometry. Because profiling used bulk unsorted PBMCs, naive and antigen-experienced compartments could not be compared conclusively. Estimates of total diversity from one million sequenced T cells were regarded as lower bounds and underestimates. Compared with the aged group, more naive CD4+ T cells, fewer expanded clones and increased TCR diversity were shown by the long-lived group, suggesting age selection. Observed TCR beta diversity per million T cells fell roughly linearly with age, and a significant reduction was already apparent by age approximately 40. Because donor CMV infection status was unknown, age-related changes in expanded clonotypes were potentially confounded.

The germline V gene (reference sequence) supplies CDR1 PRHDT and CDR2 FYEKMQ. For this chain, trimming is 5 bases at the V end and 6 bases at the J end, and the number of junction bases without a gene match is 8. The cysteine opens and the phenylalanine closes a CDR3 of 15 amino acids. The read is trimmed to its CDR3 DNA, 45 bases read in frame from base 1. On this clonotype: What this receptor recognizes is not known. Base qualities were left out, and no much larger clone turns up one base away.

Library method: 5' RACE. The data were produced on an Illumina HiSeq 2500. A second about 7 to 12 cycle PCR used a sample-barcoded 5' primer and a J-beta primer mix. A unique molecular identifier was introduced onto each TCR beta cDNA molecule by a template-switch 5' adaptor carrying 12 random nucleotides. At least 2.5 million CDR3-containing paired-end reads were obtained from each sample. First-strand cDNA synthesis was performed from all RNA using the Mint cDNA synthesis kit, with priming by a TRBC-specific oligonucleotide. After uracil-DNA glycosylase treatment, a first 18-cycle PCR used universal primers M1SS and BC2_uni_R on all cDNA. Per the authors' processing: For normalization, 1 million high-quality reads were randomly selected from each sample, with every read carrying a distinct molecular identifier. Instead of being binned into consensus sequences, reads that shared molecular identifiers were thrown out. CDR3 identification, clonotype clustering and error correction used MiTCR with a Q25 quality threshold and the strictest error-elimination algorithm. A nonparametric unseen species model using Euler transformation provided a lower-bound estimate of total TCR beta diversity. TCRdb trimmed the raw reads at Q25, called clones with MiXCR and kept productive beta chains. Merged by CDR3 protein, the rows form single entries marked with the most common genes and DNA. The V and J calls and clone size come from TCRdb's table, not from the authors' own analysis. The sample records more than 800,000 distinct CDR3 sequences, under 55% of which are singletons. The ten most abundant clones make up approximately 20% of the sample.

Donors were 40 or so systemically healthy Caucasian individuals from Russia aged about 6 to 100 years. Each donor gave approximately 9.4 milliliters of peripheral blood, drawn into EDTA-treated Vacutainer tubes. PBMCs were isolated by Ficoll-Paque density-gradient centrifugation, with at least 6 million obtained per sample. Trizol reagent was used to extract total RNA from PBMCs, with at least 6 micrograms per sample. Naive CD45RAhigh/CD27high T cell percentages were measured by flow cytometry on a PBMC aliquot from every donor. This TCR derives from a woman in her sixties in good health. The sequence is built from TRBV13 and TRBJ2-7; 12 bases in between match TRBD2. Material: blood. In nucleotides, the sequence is TGTGCCAGCAGCGTCAGACTAGCGGGAGACGGCGAGCAGTACTTC. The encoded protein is CASSVRLAGDGEQYF.